This entry lists 21 T cell receptor beta chains sequenced from one sample in a study of shared clonotypes between healthy human individuals. Profiling relied on immunoSEQ multiplex PCR, and the TCRdb table lists in-frame clones only, not all of them. Counted here are approximately 460,000 clones, around 77% occurring once; the ten biggest clones make up 9.5% to 15%. Sequenced material: PBMCs. The source of these receptors is a woman aged 40-49 years in good health. Some clones in this sample may be carry-over from other donors' samples.

The chain joins TRBV11-2 to TRBJ1-1; D uncertain. The V end was cut by 2 bases, the J end by 1 base, with 5 bases between. This CDR3 comprises 13 residues. CDR1 and CDR2 (germline): SGHAT, FQNNGV. The CDR3 region is CASSLSANTEAFF. In nucleotides, the CDR3 is TGTGCCAGCAGCTTATCAGCGAACACTGAAGCTTTCTTT.

The chain couples TRBV7-2 to TRBJ2-1; no definite D call. Germline V CDR1 and CDR2: SGHTA, FQGNSA. Trimming cost V 2 bases and J 7 bases, with 9 bases left between them. This CDR3 spans 13 amino acids. As DNA, the CDR3 is TGTGCCAGCAGCTTAAGAGCGACGAATGAGCAGTTCTTC. It translates to CASSLRATNEQFF.

A note on this clone: This likely came from a read error, as a far larger clone is one base away. The chain has TRBV28 and TRBJ1-2, with a tentative D call TRBD1 (5 bases). This CDR3 has 13 amino acids. V dropped 6 bases and J dropped 4 bases, with 12 bases sitting between them. Per germline, CDR1 MDHEN and CDR2 SYDVKM. The CDR3 here is CASRVGDLYGYTF. CDR3 DNA: TGTGCCAGCAGGGTGGGGGATCTCTATGGCTACACCTTC.

Sample share makes this clone medium-sized (0.01 to 0.1%). The sample has other DNA sequences that encode this CDR3 too. The CDR3 reads CASSQPALRETQYF. The CDR3 DNA sequence: TGTGCCAGCAGCCAACCAGCTCTTCGTGAGACCCAGTACTTC. V gene TRBV14 combines with J gene TRBJ2-5; the D is unclear. The ends were cut back, 2 bases at V and 5 bases at J, with 12 bases in the middle. Germline assignment: CDR1 SGHDN and CDR2 FVKESK. The CDR3 has 14 amino acids.

The rearrangement uses TRBV19 and TRBJ2-7; the match to TRBD1 covers 7 bases. Germline CDR1 and CDR2: LNHDA and SQIVND (reference sequence). The length of the CDR3 is 13 residues. The V and J ends lost 10 bases and 3 bases, in that order; junction bases with no gene match: 9. CDR3 nucleotides: TGTGCCACCCGACAGGGTGCAGACTACGAGCAGTACTTC. This sequence encodes CATRQGADYEQYF.

The DNA of the CDR3 is TGCAGTGCGGGTACAGGGGGGTCAGCTTTCTTT. Protein product: CSAGTGGSAFF. The chain is built from TRBV20-1 and TRBJ1-1; 8 nucleotides line up with TRBD1. Looked up from germline, CDR1 is DFQATT and CDR2 is SNEGSKA (reference sequence). With V trimmed by 6 bases and J by 10 bases, 7 bases remained unmatched. The CDR3 has 11 residues.

This rearrangement joins TRBV9 to TRBJ1-3; 8 bases align to TRBD1. The CDR3 loop spans 14 amino acids. Germline values: CDR1 SGDLS, CDR2 YYNGEE. The trim removed 3 bases at V and 4 bases at J, leaving 3 bases unmatched. The DNA for the CDR3 is TGTGCCAGCAGCGGATCAGGGGGCGGAAACACCATATATTTT. Amino acid sequence: CASSGSGGGNTIYF.

The chain carries TRBV4-2 and TRBJ2-7; a weak D match, TRBD2 (5 bases). V was shortened by 0 bases and J by 2 bases, with 14 bases between the two germline ends. The length of the CDR3 is 16 residues. CDR1 is LGHNA and CDR2 is YNFKEQ in the germline V gene. CDR3 loop: CASSQESSGYTYEQYF. CDR3 DNA sequence: TGTGCCAGCAGCCAAGAATCCAGCGGATATACCTACGAGCAGTACTTC.

A remark on this clone: A far larger clone is just one base off, so this is likely a read error. This specimen includes other DNA sequences encoding the same CDR3. The chain joins TRBV29-1 to TRBJ1-1; no firm D call. The germline gives CDR1 SQVTM, CDR2 ANQGSEA. V lost 6 bases to trimming and J lost 2 bases, with 13 bases between them. The CDR3 has 13 residues. The CDR3 here is CSVDGQLNTEAFF. The CDR3 DNA reads as TGCAGCGTGGACGGGCAATTAAACACTGAAGCTTTCTTT.

In this sample, this clone turned up a few times. The chain is built from TRBV7-2 and TRBJ1-4; 7 bases match TRBD1. The ends lost 4 bases at V and 6 bases at J; junction bases unmatched: 5. Looked up from germline, CDR1 is SGHTA and CDR2 is FQGNSA. This CDR3 comprises 14 residues. CDR3 nucleotide sequence: TGTGCCAGCAGCTCCAGGGGGGCCGATGAAAAACTGTTTTTT. Its protein product is CASSSRGADEKLFF.

The chain couples TRBV25-1 to TRBJ1-3, with no clear D. Per the germline V gene, CDR1 is MGHDK and CDR2 is SYGVNS. The V and J ends lost 3 bases and 4 bases respectively, with 7 bases between them. The length of the CDR3 is 13 residues. CDR3 region: CASSDDTGNTIYF. As DNA, the CDR3 is TGTGCCAGCAGTGACGATACAGGAAACACCATATATTTT.

The rearrangement joins TRBV27 to TRBJ2-5, with 7 bases matching TRBD1. Unmatched junction bases numbered 5, after V lost 0 bases and J lost 4 bases. The CDR3 is 15 residues long. Germline V lookup: CDR1 MNHEY, CDR2 SMNVEV (reference sequence). Here the CDR3 reads CASSLSWSGGETQYF. CDR3 nucleotides: TGTGCCAGCAGTTTATCATGGTCAGGGGGAGAGACCCAGTACTTC.

The chain has TRBV28 and TRBJ2-3; the match to TRBD1 covers 9 bases. This CDR3 contains 15 residues. Germline V lookup: CDR1 MDHEN, CDR2 SYDVKM. V gave up 3 bases and J gave up 5 bases; unmatched junction bases: 6. CDR3: CASSFQTGGRDTQYF. CDR3 bases: TGTGCCAGCAGTTTCCAGACAGGGGGACGAGATACGCAGTATTTT.

V gene TRBV11-1 combines with J gene TRBJ2-5; D gene unclear. The better agreement between TRBJ2-7 and the DNA end casts doubt on the J call. Germline CDR1 reads SGHAT; CDR2 reads FQDESV (reference sequence). There are 12 residues in the CDR3. The chain's CDR3 is CASSLDKYEQYF. The CDR3 bases are TGTGCCAGCAGCTTAGACAAATACGAGCAGTACTTC.

The chain is built from TRBV4-1 and TRBJ2-3, with 14 bases matching TRBD2. The CDR3 contains 18 residues. With 5 bases clipped from V and 1 base from J, the junction kept 8 bases outside the gene matches. Germline lookup yields CDR1 MGHRA and CDR2 YSYEKL. The CDR3 region is CASSKGLAGVWGTDTQYF. CDR3 DNA sequence: TGCGCCAGCAGCAAGGGACTAGCGGGAGTTTGGGGCACAGATACGCAGTATTTT.

In the case of this clone: This likely traces to a read error, being one base from a far larger clone. Other DNA sequences of this sample code for an identical CDR3. The chain combines TRBV30 with TRBJ2-7; 10 bases agree with TRBD2. This CDR3 contains 16 residues. Germline V gene lookup returns CDR1 GTSNPN and CDR2 SVGIG (reference sequence). The CDR3 loop reads CAWSRFSGRLSYEQYF. DNA of the CDR3: TGTGCCTGGAGTCGATTTAGCGGGAGGTTATCCTACGAGCAATACTTC. Complete variable domain (other parts from reference TRBV30 and TRBJ2-7): SQTIHQWPATLVQPVGSPLSLECTVEGTSNPNLYWYRQAAGRGLQLLFYSVGIGQISSEVPQNLSASRPQDRQFILSSKKLLLSDSGFYLCAWSRFSGRLSYEQYFGPGTRLTVT.

The chain couples TRBV28 to TRBJ2-3; D is possibly TRBD1 or TRBD2 (6 bases each). The germline CDR1 and CDR2 sequences are MDHEN and SYDVKM. Trimming removed 6 bases at V and 1 base at J, with 11 bases between. The CDR3 is 14 residues long. CDR3 protein: CASRGGAGTDTQYF. CDR3 sequence (DNA): TGTGCCAGCAGGGGGGGCGCGGGCACAGATACGCAGTATTTT.

V gene TRBV7-2 combines with J gene TRBJ2-1, with 10 bases lining up with TRBD2. CDR1 and CDR2 from the germline V gene are SGHTA and FQGNSA. The CDR3 runs to 16 residues. J lost 4 bases, V lost 7 bases, and 10 bases had no gene match. The CDR3 loop is CASTLAPAGGYNEQFF. The CDR3 DNA reads as TGTGCCAGCACCCTAGCCCCAGCGGGAGGGTACAATGAGCAGTTCTTC.

By share of the sample, this clone is large (0.1 to 1%). The sample holds other DNA sequences that translate to the same CDR3. V usage is TRBV27 and J usage is TRBJ2-7; D ambiguous. V dropped 6 bases and J dropped 4 bases, with 10 bases sitting between them. The CDR3 spans 12 residues. Germline assignment: CDR1 MNHEY and CDR2 SMNVEV (reference sequence). CDR3 sequence (DNA): TGTGCCAGCAGGTCCCCCTCGTACGAGCAGTACTTC. As protein: CASRSPSYEQYF.

The V call is TRBV25-1, the J call TRBJ2-2; TRBD1 is a possible D gene (5 bases). The CDR3 has 15 residues. CDR1 and CDR2 (germline): MGHDK, SYGVNS. V gave up 3 bases and J gave up 2 bases, with 10 bases separating them. The DNA of the CDR3 is TGTGCCAGCAGTGACAGGGCTTTTAACACCGGGGAGCTGTTTTTT. As protein: CASSDRAFNTGELFF. The variable domain in full, completed from reference TRBV25-1 and TRBJ2-2, reads EADIYQTPRYLVIGTGKKITLECSQTMGHDKMYWYQQDPGMELHLIHYSYGVNSTEKGDLSSESTVSRIRTEHFPLTLESARPSHTSQYLCASSDRAFNTGELFFGEGSRLTVL.

The chain links TRBV13 to TRBJ2-3; D is uncertain. CDR3 length: 12 amino acids. The germline V gene has CDR1 PRHDT and CDR2 FYEKMQ (reference sequence). V lost 5 bases and J 6 bases, leaving 9 bases between the germline ends. In DNA, the CDR3 is TGTGCCAGCAGCCGGGTTGAGGATACGCAGTATTTT. This encodes CASSRVEDTQYF.